This passage covers 9 T cell receptor beta chains from one sample sequenced in a study of cytomegalovirus exposure and HLA in healthy donors. TCRdb's copy holds only in-frame clones and misses some; the assay was immunoSEQ multiplex PCR. The repertoire has about 140,000 clones, about 91% of them found once; the top ten carry 7% to 9%. The sample taken for sequencing was PBMCs. The receptors come from a woman aged 18 to 35 in good health and CMV-seropositive.

V is TRBV9 and J is TRBJ1-1; TRBD1 agrees at 7 bases. Germline V gives CDR1 SGDLS, CDR2 YYNGEE. V lost 4 bases, J lost 4 bases, and 4 bases stayed unmatched. CDR3 length: 13 residues. Here the CDR3 DNA reads TGTGCCAGCAGCTCAGGGACAGTCACTGAAGCTTTCTTT. This gives the protein CASSSGTVTEAFF.

The chain uses TRBV29-1 and TRBJ2-1; 7 nucleotides agree with TRBD2. The CDR3 contains 11 residues. Germline values: CDR1 SQVTM, CDR2 ANQGSEA. V lost 7 bases, J lost 9 bases, and 6 bases stayed unmatched. The CDR3 sequence is CSAHRGGEQFF. DNA of the CDR3: TGCAGCGCCCACCGCGGGGGTGAGCAGTTCTTC.

V usage is TRBV13 and J usage is TRBJ2-2; 9 positions match TRBD2. The J segment lost 6 bases and the V segment lost 3 bases, leaving 11 bases of the junction unmatched. The CDR3 runs 17 residues. Germline assignment: CDR1 PRHDT and CDR2 FYEKMQ (reference sequence). This chain's CDR3 is CASSFRRRGGPAGELFF. CDR3 nucleotides: TGTGCCAGCAGCTTCCGTAGGCGGGGGGGCCCCGCCGGGGAGCTGTTTTTT.

The V and J genes are TRBV29-1 and TRBJ2-5; D is perhaps TRBD2 (6 bases). This CDR3 contains 13 residues. CDR1 SQVTM and CDR2 ANQGSEA come from the germline V gene. V lost 1 base and J lost 2, with 8 bases in between. The CDR3 protein is CSVEGAGQETQYF. The CDR3 DNA sequence: TGCAGCGTTGAAGGGGCGGGGCAAGAGACCCAGTACTTC.

This clone appeared a few times. The chain combines TRBV7-9 with TRBJ2-5; the match to TRBD2 covers 8 bases. CDR1 and CDR2 (germline): SEHNR, FQNEAQ (reference sequence). This CDR3 comprises 14 residues. The trim removed 4 bases at V and 5 bases at J, leaving 6 bases unmatched. The CDR3 DNA is TGTGCCAGCAGCTCCACGGGGGGGCGGGAGACCCAGTACTTC. It is translated as CASSSTGGRETQYF.

The chain uses TRBV7-9 and TRBJ2-2, with TRBD2 identical over 8 bases. V shed 5 bases, J shed 6 bases, and the junction held 11 bases outside the gene matches. The CDR3 sequence is 16 residues long. CDR1 is SEHNR, CDR2 FQNEAQ, per germline (reference sequence). The DNA of the CDR3 is TGTGCCAGCAGCCCGCCCCCAGCGGGAGAGCCCGGGGAGCTGTTTTTT. Its translation is CASSPPPAGEPGELFF.

The chain combines TRBV6-6 with TRBJ2-1; D is unresolved. V gave up 0 bases and J gave up 6 bases, with 6 bases separating them. The germline V gene encodes CDR1 MNHNY and CDR2 SVGAGI (reference sequence). The CDR3 extends over 13 amino acids. The CDR3 is CASSYSIFNEQFF. The CDR3 nucleotides read TGTGCCAGCAGTTACTCTATCTTCAATGAGCAGTTCTTC.

This clone was seen repeatedly, ten times or more. V usage is TRBV9 and J usage is TRBJ1-1; D not resolved. Germline-derived CDR1 and CDR2 are SGDLS and YYNGEE. V was shortened by 0 bases and J by 5 bases, with 5 bases between the two germline ends. The CDR3 totals 12 residues. The CDR3 nucleotides are TGTGCCAGCAGCGTAGGCGAGACTGAAGCTTTCTTT. This translates into CASSVGETEAFF. The variable domain in full, with the rest retrieved from reference TRBV9 and TRBJ1-1, is DSGVTQTPKHLITATGQRVTLRCSPRSGDLSVYWYQQSLDQGLQFLIQYYNGEERAKGNILERFSAQQFPDLHSELNLSSLELGDSALYFCASSVGETEAFFGQGTRLTVV.

V usage is TRBV10-1 and J usage is TRBJ2-2; D might be TRBD1 (5 bases). Trimming took off 8 bases at V and 0 bases at J, with 10 bases between the two ends. The CDR3 loop spans 14 amino acids. Looked up from germline, CDR1 is WNHNN and CDR2 is SYGVQD (reference sequence). The CDR3 nucleotides are TGCGCCAGCCGACCGGACACGAACACCGGGGAGCTGTTTTTT. It specifies CASRPDTNTGELFF.